This passage covers 20 T cell receptor beta chains from one sample sequenced in a study of blood T cell repertoires in COVID-19 (TCRdb year 2020). Receptors were amplified or captured by the immunoSEQ multiplex PCR assay. As stored in TCRdb, this immuneACCESS dataset retains in-frame rearrangements with V and J assigned. A fraction of the clones does not appear; measured against another copy, unresolved V genes explain less than half of the discrepancy, and the remainder lacks a known reason. The sample table contains about 190,000 clones; only one count was recorded for about 77% of them. The biggest ten clones account for approximately 3% of the sample. Sequencing was done on a sample of peripheral blood. The receptor set was obtained from a woman over 75 with active or convalescent COVID-19.

V is TRBV28 and J is TRBJ1-4; no firm D call. Germline loops: CDR1 MDHEN, CDR2 SYDVKM. Trimming removed 8 bases at V and 5 bases at J, with 15 bases between. This CDR3 contains 14 residues. The CDR3 nucleotides are TGTGCCAGCGACCCAGCGGACCGCAATGAAAAACTGTTTTTT. Protein: CASDPADRNEKLFF.

The chain carries TRBV4-2 and TRBJ2-1, with D possibly matching TRBD2 (6 bases). This CDR3 has 13 amino acids. Germline V lookup: CDR1 LGHNA, CDR2 YNFKEQ. V was shortened by 0 bases and J by 8 bases, with 8 bases between the two germline ends. The CDR3 DNA reads TGTGCCAGCAGCCAAGAACCGGGGGATGAGCAGTTCTTC. Amino acid sequence: CASSQEPGDEQFF.

This clone was observed once. The CDR3 DNA follows: TGTGCCAGCAGGGATACTAGCGGGGTAAACACCGGGGAGCTGTTTTTT. Amino acid sequence: CASRDTSGVNTGELFF. The V call is TRBV2, the J call TRBJ2-2; 10 bases are a match to TRBD2. The CDR3 has 16 amino acids. Germline CDR1 SNHLY, CDR2 FYNNEI. Germline trimming cut 6 bases from V and 2 bases from J; bases unmatched to any gene: 6.

The rearrangement uses TRBV14 and TRBJ2-7; 8 positions match TRBD1. The CDR3 totals 14 residues. CDR1 is SGHDN and CDR2 is FVKESK in the germline V gene. V trimming: 4 bases; J trimming: 7 bases; junction bases outside the gene matches: 9. CDR3 residues: CASSPRQGSWEQYF. In DNA, the CDR3 is TGTGCCAGCAGCCCAAGACAGGGGTCGTGGGAGCAGTACTTC.

The chain recombines TRBV7-6 with TRBJ2-7; tentatively, D is TRBD1 (5 bases). The germline gives CDR1 SGHVS, CDR2 FNYEAQ. V was cut by 5 bases and J by 0 bases, with 17 bases left in between. The CDR3 is 16 residues long. CDR3 coding DNA: TGTGCCAGCAGCCCTGGTCACAGGCCGAGCTCCTACGAGCAGTACTTC. As protein: CASSPGHRPSSYEQYF.

This clone was observed a few times. This chain connects TRBV28 to TRBJ1-1; a weak D match, TRBD1 (5 bases). Germline-derived CDR1 and CDR2 are MDHEN and SYDVKM. This CDR3 contains 15 residues. The V end lost 5 bases, the J end lost 1 base, and 14 bases lay between the germline ends. CDR3 nucleotides: TGTGCCAGCAGTGCAGGGTCAGGTAAGAACACTGAAGCTTTCTTT. It yields the protein CASSAGSGKNTEAFF.

This chain joins TRBV5-4 and TRBJ2-6, with D perhaps TRBD1 (5 bases). Germline-derived CDR1 and CDR2 are SGHNT and YYREEE (reference sequence). This CDR3 is built from 15 residues. V shed 8 bases and J shed 0 bases, with 12 bases lying between them. Written as DNA, the CDR3 is TGTGCCAGTTACGCAGGGCCCTCTGGGGCCAACGTCCTGACTTTC. Translating it yields CASYAGPSGANVLTF.

The chain is built from TRBV27 and TRBJ1-6, with 9 bases identical to TRBD1. After removal of 6 bases from V and 6 bases from J, the junction contained 9 bases not matched to a gene. Germline V gives CDR1 MNHEY, CDR2 SMNVEV (reference sequence). This CDR3 region has 16 residues. CDR3 amino acids: CASRISGQGLNSPLHF. CDR3 in DNA: TGTGCCAGCAGAATCTCGGGACAGGGACTTAATTCACCCCTCCACTTT.

The sample holds one count of this clone. The gene calls are TRBV18 and TRBJ1-2; D perhaps matches TRBD1 (5 bases). CDR3 length: 13 residues. Trimming took 3 bases from V and 6 from J, leaving 11 bases between them. Germline CDR1 reads KGHSH; CDR2 reads LQKENI. The CDR3, as DNA: TGTGCCAGCTCACCTGGCGGGGACCATGGCTACACCTTC. Encoded protein: CASSPGGDHGYTF. The full variable domain, rest sourced from reference TRBV18 and TRBJ1-2, is NAGVMQNPRHLVRRRGQEARLRCSPMKGHSHVYWYRQLPEEGLKFMVYLQKENIIDESGMPKERFSAEFPKEGPSILRIQQVVRGDSAAYFCASSPGGDHGYTFGSGTRLTVV.

This sequence joins TRBV13 and TRBJ1-2; D is unclear. The length of the CDR3 is 15 residues. Trimming removed 5 bases at V and 3 bases at J, with 16 bases between. CDR1 PRHDT and CDR2 FYEKMQ come from the germline V gene (reference sequence). The chain's CDR3 is CASSQVVTRDYGYTF. The CDR3, as DNA: TGTGCCAGCAGCCAGGTGGTCACCCGAGACTATGGCTACACCTTC.

The table lists this clone with a few counts. V gene TRBV3-1 (or the pseudogene TRBV3-2) combines with J gene TRBJ1-5; D remains unclear. The germline CDR1 and CDR2 sequences are LGHDT and YNNKEL (reference sequence). This CDR3 contains 13 residues. Trimming left V 2 bases short and J 5 bases short, with 7 bases between. The CDR3 nucleotides read TGTGCCAGCAGCCAATCCTCCCATCAGCCCCAGCATTTT. Amino acid sequence: CASSQSSHQPQHF.

The chain has TRBV5-1 and TRBJ2-1; TRBD1 aligns across 9 bases. The germline V gene encodes CDR1 SGHRS and CDR2 YFSETQ. The CDR3 is 15 amino acids. Trimming at V came to 0 bases and at J to 9 bases, leaving 7 bases not matched to a gene. This CDR3 is CASSLGGDRVFEQFF. The CDR3 coding sequence is TGCGCCAGCAGCTTGGGAGGGGACAGGGTTTTTGAGCAGTTCTTC.

The rearrangement joins TRBV7-6 to TRBJ1-2; 10 bases fit TRBD1. The V gene's germline CDR1 is SGHVS and CDR2 FNYEAQ. J gave up 4 bases and V 5 bases, and 10 bases lay outside the gene matches. This CDR3 contains 16 residues. The DNA for the CDR3 is TGTGCCAGCAGCCAAACGACAGGGGGCATCTCCTATGGCTACACCTTC. This translates into CASSQTTGGISYGYTF.

The chain links TRBV27 to TRBJ1-2; weak D call: TRBD1 (5 bases). CDR1 is MNHEY and CDR2 is SMNVEV in the germline V gene (reference sequence). The V gene lost 6 bases and the J gene lost 4 bases, with 12 bases spanning the gap. The CDR3 extends over 13 amino acids. CDR3 in DNA: TGTGCCAGCAGCCCCAGGGCCGCCTATGGCTACACCTTC. It specifies CASSPRAAYGYTF.

The chain joins TRBV28 to TRBJ1-1; tentative D call: TRBD1 (5 bases). The CDR3 totals 12 residues. Germline CDR1 is MDHEN and CDR2 is SYDVKM. The V gene lost 10 bases and the J gene lost 8 bases, with 17 bases spanning the gap. The CDR3 bases are TGTGCCAACCAGGCTCTGGGGGGAGAAGCTTTCTTT. It translates to CANQALGGEAFF.

The chain has TRBV2 and TRBJ1-6; no definite D call. V was shortened by 5 bases and J by 6 bases, with 11 bases between the two germline ends. This CDR3 spans 14 amino acids. From germline, CDR1 is SNHLY and CDR2 FYNNEI. The CDR3 sequence: CASSIFGLNSPLHF. DNA of the CDR3: TGTGCCAGCAGTATTTTCGGACTTAATTCACCCCTCCACTTT.

The V gene is TRBV11-2, the J gene TRBJ1-1, with D perhaps matching TRBD1 (6 bases). V was clipped by 1 base and J by 5 bases, with 11 bases between them. Germline values: CDR1 SGHAT, CDR2 FQNNGV. CDR3 length: 14 amino acids. The CDR3 protein is CASSLVSGETEAFF. The CDR3 region has the DNA TGTGCCAGCAGCTTAGTTTCAGGGGAGACTGAAGCTTTCTTT.

This clone was counted only a few times. The chain recombines TRBV18 with TRBJ1-5, with a possible D match to TRBD1 (6 bases). CDR1 is KGHSH and CDR2 is LQKENI in the germline V gene. V was shortened by 2 bases and J by 2 bases, with 13 bases between the two germline ends. The CDR3 runs 16 residues. The CDR3 region has the DNA TGTGCCAGCTCACCAAACAGGGAGGGAGGCAATCAGCCCCAGCATTTT. This encodes CASSPNREGGNQPQHF.

In DNA, the CDR3 is TGTGCCAGCAGCACTCAAGGGGATGGGGCCAACGTCCTGACTTTC. Its translation is CASSTQGDGANVLTF. V usage is TRBV7-2 and J usage is TRBJ2-6; weak D call: TRBD1 (5 bases). Germline V gene sequence: CDR1 SGHTA, CDR2 FQGNSA. V was clipped by 5 bases and J by 3 bases, with 11 bases between them. This CDR3 contains 15 residues.

CDR3: CASSLAGTSGGVADTQYF. The DNA for the CDR3 is TGTGCCAGCAGCTTAGCTGGGACTAGCGGGGGGGTAGCAGATACGCAGTATTTT. The V gene is TRBV7-2, the J gene TRBJ2-3; 16 nucleotides line up with TRBD2. The V and J ends lost 0 bases and 4 bases, in that order; junction bases with no gene match: 4. This CDR3 spans 18 amino acids. Germline-derived CDR1 and CDR2 are SGHTA and FQGNSA.